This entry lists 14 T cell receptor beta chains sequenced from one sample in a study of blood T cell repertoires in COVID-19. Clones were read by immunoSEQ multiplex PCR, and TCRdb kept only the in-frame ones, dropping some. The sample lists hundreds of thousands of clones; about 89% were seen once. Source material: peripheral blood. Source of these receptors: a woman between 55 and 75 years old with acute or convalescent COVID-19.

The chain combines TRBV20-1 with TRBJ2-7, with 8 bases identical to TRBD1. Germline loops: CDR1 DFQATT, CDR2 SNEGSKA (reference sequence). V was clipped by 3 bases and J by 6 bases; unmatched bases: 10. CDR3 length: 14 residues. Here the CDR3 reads CSASKVRGRVEQYF. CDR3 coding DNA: TGCAGTGCTAGTAAGGTCAGGGGGCGAGTCGAGCAGTACTTC.

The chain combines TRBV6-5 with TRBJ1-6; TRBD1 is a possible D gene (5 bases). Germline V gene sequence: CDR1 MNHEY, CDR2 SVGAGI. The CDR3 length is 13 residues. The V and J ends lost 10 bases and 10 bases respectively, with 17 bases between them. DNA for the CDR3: TGTGCCACCCTTGGACCAGGGCGGTCACCCCTCCACTTT. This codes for CATLGPGRSPLHF.

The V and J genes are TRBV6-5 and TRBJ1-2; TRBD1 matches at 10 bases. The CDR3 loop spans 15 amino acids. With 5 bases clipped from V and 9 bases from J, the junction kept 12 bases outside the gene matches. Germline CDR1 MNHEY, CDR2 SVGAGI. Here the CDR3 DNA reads TGTGCCAGCAGTCCACCCCGGGACAGGGGTTCGAGCTACACCTTC. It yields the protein CASSPPRDRGSSYTF.

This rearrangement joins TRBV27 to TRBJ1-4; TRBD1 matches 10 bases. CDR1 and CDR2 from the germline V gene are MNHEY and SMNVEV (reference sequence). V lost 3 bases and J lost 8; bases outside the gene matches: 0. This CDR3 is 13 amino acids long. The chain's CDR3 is CASSLDRGEKLFF. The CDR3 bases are TGTGCCAGCAGTTTGGACAGGGGGGAAAAACTGTTTTTT.

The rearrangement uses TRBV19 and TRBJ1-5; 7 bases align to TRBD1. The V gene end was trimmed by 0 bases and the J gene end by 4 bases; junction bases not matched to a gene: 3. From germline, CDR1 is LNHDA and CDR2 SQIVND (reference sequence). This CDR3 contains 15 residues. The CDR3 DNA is TGTGCCAGTAGTATAGATTCAGGGGGGAATCAGCCCCAGCATTTT. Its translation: CASSIDSGGNQPQHF.

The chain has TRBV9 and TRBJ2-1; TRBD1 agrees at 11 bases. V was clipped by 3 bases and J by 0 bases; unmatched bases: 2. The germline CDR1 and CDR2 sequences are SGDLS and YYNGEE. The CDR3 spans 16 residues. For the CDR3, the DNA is TGTGCCAGCAGCGCCGGGACAGGGGGCTCCTACAATGAGCAGTTCTTC. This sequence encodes CASSAGTGGSYNEQFF.

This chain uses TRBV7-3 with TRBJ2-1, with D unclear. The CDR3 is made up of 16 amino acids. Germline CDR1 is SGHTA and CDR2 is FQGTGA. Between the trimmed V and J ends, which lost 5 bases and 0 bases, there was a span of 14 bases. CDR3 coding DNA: TGTGCCAGCAGCCCTACTCACGGTAGCTCCTACAATGAGCAGTTCTTC. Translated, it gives CASSPTHGSSYNEQFF.

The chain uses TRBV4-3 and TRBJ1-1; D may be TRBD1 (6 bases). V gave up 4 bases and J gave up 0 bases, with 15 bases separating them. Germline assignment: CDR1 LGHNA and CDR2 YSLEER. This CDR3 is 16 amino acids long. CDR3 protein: CASSLQAGALNTEAFF. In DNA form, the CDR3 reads TGCGCCAGCAGCCTCCAGGCAGGGGCACTGAACACTGAAGCTTTCTTT.

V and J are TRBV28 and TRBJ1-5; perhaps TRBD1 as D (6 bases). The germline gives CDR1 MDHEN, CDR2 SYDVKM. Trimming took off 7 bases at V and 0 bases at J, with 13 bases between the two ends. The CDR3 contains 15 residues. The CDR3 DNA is TGTGCCAGCACACGGGACACCTTTAGCAATCAGCCCCAGCATTTT. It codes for CASTRDTFSNQPQHF.

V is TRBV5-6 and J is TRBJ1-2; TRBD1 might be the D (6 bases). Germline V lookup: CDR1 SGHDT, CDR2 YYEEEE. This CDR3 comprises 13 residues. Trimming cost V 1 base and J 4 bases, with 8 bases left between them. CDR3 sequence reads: CASSLRGSYGYTF. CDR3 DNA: TGTGCCAGCAGCTTGAGGGGGTCCTATGGCTACACCTTC.

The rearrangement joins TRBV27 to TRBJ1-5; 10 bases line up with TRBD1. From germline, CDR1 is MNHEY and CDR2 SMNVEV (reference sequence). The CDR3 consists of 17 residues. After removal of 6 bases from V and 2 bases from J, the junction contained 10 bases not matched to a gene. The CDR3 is CASSRGSTGGGNQPQHF. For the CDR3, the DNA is TGTGCCAGCAGCCGAGGATCGACAGGGGGCGGCAATCAGCCCCAGCATTTT.

DNA for the CDR3: TGTGCCAGTAGGCACAGAAGCACAGATACGCAGTATTTT. Translating gives CASRHRSTDTQYF. The chain uses TRBV19 and TRBJ2-3; the D is unclear. Germline V CDR1 and CDR2: LNHDA, SQIVND (reference sequence). V was trimmed by 6 bases and J by 0 bases, leaving 7 bases between them. The CDR3 spans 13 residues.

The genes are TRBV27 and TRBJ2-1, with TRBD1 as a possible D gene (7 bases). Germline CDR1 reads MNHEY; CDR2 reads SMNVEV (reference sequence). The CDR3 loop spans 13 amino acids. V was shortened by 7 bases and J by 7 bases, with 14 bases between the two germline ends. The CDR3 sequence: CASKGRGENEQFF. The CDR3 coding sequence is TGTGCCAGCAAGGGCAGGGGGGAGAATGAGCAGTTCTTC.

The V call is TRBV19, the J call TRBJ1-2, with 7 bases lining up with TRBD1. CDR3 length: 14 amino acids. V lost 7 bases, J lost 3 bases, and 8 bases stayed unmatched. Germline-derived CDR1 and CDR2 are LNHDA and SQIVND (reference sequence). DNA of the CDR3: TGTGCCAGTACCTCCCGACAGGGCCACTATGGCTACACCTTC. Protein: CASTSRQGHYGYTF.